The clone carrying this T cell receptor (beta chain) was observed many times. One entry per CDR3 protein, called by TCRdb with MiXCR from the RT-PCR reads. The repertoire holds about 680,000 distinct CDR3 sequences, about 14% seen once, with roughly 3.9% in the top ten. CDR1 is ENHRY and CDR2 is SYGVKD in the germline V gene. This CDR3 is 14 amino acids long. Trimming removed 3 bases from V and 5 bases from J, with 10 bases in between. The receptor comes from a female donor in good health, serving as a healthy control. The sample taken for sequencing was memory CD4+ T cells from blood. This chain uses TRBV10-3 with TRBJ2-2; TRBD2 is a possible D gene (6 bases). The CDR3 loop reads CAISEWGETGELFF. The CDR3 DNA is TGTGCCATCAGTGAATGGGGGGAAACCGGGGAGCTGTTTTTT.